The 28 T cell receptor beta chains below were found in one sample sequenced in a study of shared clonotypes between healthy human individuals (dated by TCRdb to 2018 to 2020). To prepare the library, the immunoSEQ multiplex PCR assay was applied. TCRdb obtained this table from immuneACCESS and retained in-frame rearrangements with V and J assigned. These tables miss some clones; where compared with another copy, unresolved V genes account for less than half of the shortfall, and the remainder is unexplained. The sample data list 2 million to 2.5 million clones, and more than 90% of these were observed just once. The leading ten clones occupy around 0.13% of the sample. Sample: naive CD4+ T cells sorted from blood. What the cell subset or site label conveys for this sample: CD45RA+ positively selected. The receptors stem from a man between 18 and 29 years old in good health.

The rearrangement links TRBV30 to TRBJ2-6, with D perhaps TRBD1 (6 bases). CDR1 and CDR2 (germline): GTSNPN, SVGIG (reference sequence). V lost 3 bases to trimming and J lost 9 bases, with 12 bases between them. The CDR3 is 13 residues long. The CDR3 here is CAWSWTVDNVLTF. Written as DNA, the CDR3 is TGTGCCTGGAGCTGGACAGTAGACAACGTCCTGACTTTC.

The J gene is TRBJ1-5, the V gene TRBV28; TRBD1 is a possible D gene (5 bases). The germline CDR1 and CDR2 sequences are MDHEN and SYDVKM. V gave up 5 bases and J gave up 2 bases, with 7 bases separating them. The CDR3 runs 13 residues. The CDR3 sequence: CASSGDGNQPQHF. The DNA for the CDR3 is TGTGCCAGCAGTGGGGACGGCAATCAGCCCCAGCATTTT.

The chain is built from TRBV6-5 and TRBJ2-4; a weak D match, TRBD2 (6 bases). V shed 5 bases and J shed 7 bases, with 18 bases lying between them. The CDR3 covers 15 residues. Germline lookup yields CDR1 MNHEY and CDR2 SVGAGI. CDR3 in DNA: TGTGCCAGCAGTCCCGACGGGCTACGGGGGAACATTCAGTACTTC. Encoded protein: CASSPDGLRGNIQYF.

The chain carries TRBV30 and TRBJ1-3; D gene unclear. CDR3 length equals 11 residues. V lost 5 bases and J lost 7, with 9 bases in between. Germline lookup yields CDR1 GTSNPN and CDR2 SVGIG (reference sequence). CDR3 bases: TGTGCCTGGGGTCGGAAGAACACCATATATTTT. This translates into CAWGRKNTIYF.

The J gene is TRBJ2-5, the V gene TRBV11-2; D is unclear. V was trimmed by 2 bases and J by 5 bases, leaving 9 bases between them. CDR3 length: 13 residues. CDR1 and CDR2 from the germline V gene are SGHAT and FQNNGV. CDR3 DNA sequence: TGTGCCAGCAGCTTATGGGTAGAGGAGACCCAGTACTTC. Encoded protein: CASSLWVEETQYF.

V gene TRBV11-2 combines with J gene TRBJ2-5, with 8 bases identical to TRBD1. The CDR3 consists of 15 residues. Trimming at V came to 5 bases and at J to 5 bases, leaving 10 bases not matched to a gene. The germline V gene has CDR1 SGHAT and CDR2 FQNNGV. In nucleotides, the CDR3 is TGTGCCAGCAGCGAACCGACAGGGGCGATGGAGACCCAGTACTTC. Protein: CASSEPTGAMETQYF.

Comments on this clone: This sample also contains other DNA sequences that code for the same CDR3. The chain combines TRBV18 with TRBJ2-5; unclear D gene. Germline CDR1 and CDR2: KGHSH and LQKENI. The CDR3 totals 14 residues. V lost 0 bases to trimming and J lost 2 bases, with 7 bases between them. The CDR3 sequence: CASSPPVGQETQYF. CDR3 DNA sequence: TGTGCCAGCTCACCACCCGTGGGGCAAGAGACCCAGTACTTC.

The genes are TRBV19 and TRBJ1-5; D is uncertain. Germline-derived CDR1 and CDR2 are LNHDA and SQIVND (reference sequence). V was clipped by 10 bases and J by 0 bases, with 22 bases between them. The CDR3 runs 17 residues. The CDR3 DNA reads as TGTGCCATACTTAGTACGGCGATTACATATAGCAATCAGCCCCAGCATTTT. Its protein product is CAILSTAITYSNQPQHF.

The V call is TRBV28, the J call TRBJ2-5; TRBD1 or TRBD2 may be the D gene (5 bases each). The germline CDR1 and CDR2 sequences are MDHEN and SYDVKM. CDR3 length equals 16 residues. V dropped 4 bases and J dropped 2 bases, with 17 bases sitting between them. The CDR3 region has the DNA TGTGCCAGCAGTTCCGGGACCTACCGGGGTCAAGAGACCCAGTACTTC. This codes for CASSSGTYRGQETQYF.

This clone was counted a single time. V gene TRBV27 combines with J gene TRBJ1-2; the D gene is possibly TRBD1 (6 bases). V lost 8 bases to trimming and J lost 2 bases, with 18 bases between them. Germline CDR1 MNHEY, CDR2 SMNVEV (reference sequence). This CDR3 contains 15 residues. The CDR3 loop is CASGRMTGSNYGYTF. The CDR3 coding sequence is TGTGCCAGCGGCCGTATGACAGGATCGAACTATGGCTACACCTTC.

This chain uses TRBV7-6 with TRBJ1-2; D call uncertain. V was clipped by 1 base and J by 2 bases, with 11 bases between them. From germline, CDR1 is SGHVS and CDR2 FNYEAQ. The CDR3 has 15 residues. CDR3 region: CASSLGSEGNYGYTF. CDR3 sequence (DNA): TGTGCCAGCAGCTTAGGCAGCGAGGGCAACTATGGCTACACCTTC.

The chain is built from TRBV6-5 and TRBJ2-5; 10 positions agree with TRBD2. The J call could be wrong; TRBJ2-7 is a better fit for the DNA end. Germline loops: CDR1 MNHEY, CDR2 SVGAGI. This CDR3 region has 14 residues. CDR3 protein: CASATSGKTYEQYF. The DNA of the CDR3 is TGTGCCAGCGCTACTAGCGGGAAGACCTACGAGCAGTACTTC.

The chain uses TRBV9 and TRBJ1-6; 7 bases line up with TRBD1. The CDR3 sequence is 15 residues long. Germline V gene lookup returns CDR1 SGDLS and CDR2 YYNGEE. V gave up 0 bases and J gave up 10 bases; unmatched junction bases: 7. The CDR3 loop reads CASSVVSQGRSPLHF. Written as DNA, the CDR3 is TGTGCCAGCAGCGTAGTGTCACAGGGGCGATCACCCCTCCACTTT.

The V call is TRBV10-3, the J call TRBJ2-3; D may match TRBD1 or TRBD2 (5 bases each). The V gene's germline CDR1 is ENHRY and CDR2 SYGVKD. V lost 0 bases and J 2 bases, leaving 12 bases between the germline ends. The CDR3 contains 16 residues. In DNA form, the CDR3 reads TGTGCCATCAGTGAGTCGACAGCGGCAATCACAGATACGCAGTATTTT. This encodes CAISESTAAITDTQYF.

V is TRBV7-9 and J is TRBJ2-7; 9 bases fit TRBD1. Germline loops: CDR1 SEHNR, CDR2 FQNEAQ (reference sequence). V dropped 6 bases and J dropped 3; count of bases not matched to a gene: 3. The CDR3 spans 13 residues. This chain's CDR3 is CASRRGQGYEQYF. DNA for the CDR3: TGTGCCAGCAGAAGGGGACAGGGCTACGAGCAGTACTTC. Full variable domain (remainder filled in from reference TRBV7-9 and TRBJ2-7): DTGVSQNPRHKITKRGQNVTFRCDPISEHNRLYWYRQTLGQGPEFLTYFQNEAQLEKSRLLSDRFSAERPKGSFSTLEIQRTEQGDSAMYLCASRRGQGYEQYFGPGTRLTVT.

The rearrangement links TRBV7-2 to TRBJ2-2, with a possible D match to TRBD1 (6 bases). In germline, CDR1 is SGHTA, CDR2 FQGNSA. V dropped 5 bases and J dropped 7 bases, with 17 bases sitting between them. The CDR3 runs to 15 residues. The CDR3 is CASSDGQPRGGELFF. For the CDR3, the DNA is TGTGCCAGCAGCGACGGACAGCCAAGGGGCGGGGAGCTGTTTTTT.

The genes are TRBV5-6 and TRBJ1-2, with D perhaps matching TRBD1 (6 bases). Germline CDR1 reads SGHDT; CDR2 reads YYEEEE. Between the trimmed V and J ends, which lost 0 bases and 8 bases, there was a span of 17 bases. This CDR3 has 15 amino acids. CDR3 in DNA: TGTGCCAGCAGCTTGGGAAAACAGGGATCTAGCGGCTACACCTTC. As protein: CASSLGKQGSSGYTF.

The chain links TRBV7-9 to TRBJ2-1, with 8 bases matching TRBD2. The CDR3 covers 16 residues. Trimming took 6 bases from V and 0 from J; bases not matched to a gene: 7. The germline CDR1 and CDR2 sequences are SEHNR and FQNEAQ (reference sequence). The CDR3 DNA reads TGTGCCAGCAGTCCCCGGACTAGCAGCTCCTACAATGAGCAGTTCTTC. Translated, it gives CASSPRTSSSYNEQFF.

The chain combines TRBV5-1 with TRBJ1-1; no clear D. V lost 5 bases and J 0 bases, leaving 8 bases between the germline ends. The CDR3 totals 13 residues. CDR1 SGHRS and CDR2 YFSETQ come from the germline V gene. CDR3 region: CASREDMNTEAFF. The CDR3 coding sequence is TGCGCCAGCAGAGAGGATATGAACACTGAAGCTTTCTTT.

V is TRBV7-9 and J is TRBJ1-4, with TRBD1 matching over 7 bases. Germline V lookup: CDR1 SEHNR, CDR2 FQNEAQ (reference sequence). CDR3 length equals 17 residues. V trimming: 2 bases; J trimming: 2 bases; junction bases outside the gene matches: 8. CDR3 amino acids: CASSLFTGAGTNEKLFF. The DNA for the CDR3 is TGTGCCAGCAGCTTATTCACAGGGGCTGGCACTAATGAAAAACTGTTTTTT.

CDR3 bases: TGCAGCGTTGAAGATCACGGGGGATTCTACGAGCAGTACTTC. It yields the protein CSVEDHGGFYEQYF. The chain is built from TRBV29-1 and TRBJ2-7, with a weak D call TRBD2 (6 bases). CDR3 length equals 14 residues. The V end lost 0 bases, the J end lost 3 bases, and 12 bases lay between the germline ends. The germline gives CDR1 SQVTM, CDR2 ANQGSEA.

This clone was seen a single time. The rearrangement joins TRBV6-5 to TRBJ2-5; TRBD1 matches 8 bases. The J call may be incorrect, as the DNA end agrees better with TRBJ2-7. CDR1 and CDR2 (germline): MNHEY, SVGAGI. The CDR3 loop spans 14 amino acids. The CDR3 DNA reads as TGTGCCAGCAGGCGAGGGACAGGATCCTACGAGCAGTACTTC. Translating it yields CASRRGTGSYEQYF.

This clone was observed a single time. V and J are TRBV5-6 and TRBJ1-3; perhaps TRBD1 as D (6 bases). Trimming stripped 3 bases from V and 0 bases from J, with 13 bases between. This CDR3 region has 16 residues. CDR1 and CDR2 (germline): SGHDT, YYEEEE. For the CDR3, the DNA is TGTGCCAGCAGCTGGGGGCGGCTACGCTCTGGAAACACCATATATTTT. This codes for CASSWGRLRSGNTIYF.

This rearrangement joins TRBV27 to TRBJ2-7; D not certain. CDR1 and CDR2 from the germline V gene are MNHEY and SMNVEV (reference sequence). V shed 7 bases and J shed 7 bases, with 20 bases lying between them. The CDR3 is 14 amino acids. The CDR3 DNA follows: TGTGCCAGCAAGAGAAGAAAGCGACTTGGGGAGCAGTACTTC. It yields the protein CASKRRKRLGEQYF.

This sequence joins TRBV18 and TRBJ2-7; D unresolved. Trimming removed 0 bases from V and 5 bases from J, with 8 bases in between. The CDR3 spans 13 residues. Germline V gene sequence: CDR1 KGHSH, CDR2 LQKENI. The CDR3 loop reads CASSPPLADEQYF. The CDR3 DNA sequence: TGTGCCAGCTCACCACCGTTGGCAGACGAGCAGTACTTC. The entire variable domain, with the rest obtained from reference TRBV18 and TRBJ2-7, is as follows: NAGVMQNPRHLVRRRGQEARLRCSPMKGHSHVYWYRQLPEEGLKFMVYLQKENIIDESGMPKERFSAEFPKEGPSILRIQQVVRGDSAAYFCASSPPLADEQYFGPGTRLTVT.

The genes are TRBV28 and TRBJ2-1; no reliable D call. The V gene lost 6 bases and the J gene lost 4 bases, with 13 bases spanning the gap. There are 14 residues in the CDR3. Germline CDR1 is MDHEN and CDR2 is SYDVKM. The CDR3 reads CASSLGQFYNEQFF. CDR3 coding DNA: TGTGCCAGCAGCCTAGGGCAGTTTTACAATGAGCAGTTCTTC. Full variable domain (outside the CDR3, taken from reference TRBV28 and TRBJ2-1): DVKVTQSSRYLVKRTGEKVFLECVQDMDHENMFWYRQDPGLGLRLIYFSYDVKMKEKGDIPEGYSVSREKKERFSLILESASTNQTSMYLCASSLGQFYNEQFFGPGTRLTVL.

V is TRBV10-2 and J is TRBJ2-7; 8 bases fit TRBD2. The V segment lost 3 bases and the J segment 4 bases; nucleotides outside the gene matches: 5. Germline CDR1 and CDR2: WSHSY and SAAADI. The CDR3 is made up of 14 amino acids. The CDR3 sequence: CASSDGGGRYEQYF. The CDR3 nucleotides read TGCGCCAGCAGTGACGGGGGGGGTCGGTACGAGCAGTACTTC.

This clone was counted only a few times. The chain has TRBV30 and TRBJ1-1, with no clear D. This CDR3 region has 14 residues. V lost 0 bases, J lost 0 bases, and 8 bases lay in between. Germline V CDR1 and CDR2: GTSNPN, SVGIG (reference sequence). CDR3 in amino acids: CAWSVSVMNTEAFF. CDR3 sequence (DNA): TGTGCCTGGAGTGTAAGTGTCATGAACACTGAAGCTTTCTTT.